This T cell receptor (beta chain) was documented in a study of shared clonotypes between healthy human individuals. Study-wide findings and caveats: Incomplete sequencing of sorted subsets was indicated by rarefaction despite large depth. A generally larger estimated richness was seen in naive subsets than in memory subsets.

The run depth of the assay was deep. This table comes from immunoSEQ multiplex PCR, and its TCRdb copy is limited to in-frame clones, with some not included. Here the sample spans some 600,000 clones, 95% to 96% being singletons. CDR1 and CDR2 from the germline V gene are MGHRA and YSYEKL. Trimming cost V 2 bases and J 5 bases, with 3 bases left between them. The CDR3 runs 12 residues. The naive CD8 population came from CD45RO-negative cells selected for CCR7, without terminally differentiated effector memory CD45RA+ cells. As regards this clone: What it binds is unknown.

Sample: naive CD8+ T cells sorted from blood. The source of this sequence is a woman younger than 45 in good health. The rearrangement joins TRBV4-1 to TRBJ2-2; D not resolved. The DNA of the CDR3 is TGCGCCAGCAGCCAACTAACCGGGGAGCTGTTTTTT. As protein: CASSQLTGELFF.